A single sample gave rise to the 10 T cell receptor beta chains below, sequenced in a study of blood T cell repertoires in COVID-19. Libraries were prepared by immunoSEQ multiplex PCR; TCRdb keeps only in-frame clonotypes and omits some of them. The top ten clones hold around 3.7% of a sample with around 150,000 clones, about four fifths of them seen once. The sample consisted of PBMCs or T cells enriched from blood (not recorded which). Every receptor here comes from a woman aged 45-59 years with acute COVID-19.

This clone was observed a single time. This chain connects TRBV30 to TRBJ1-2, with unresolved D. Trimming shortened V by 0 bases and J by 3 bases, and 11 bases separated the two germline ends. The CDR3 is 14 residues long. Germline CDR1 is GTSNPN and CDR2 is SVGIG (reference sequence). The CDR3: CAWSVPKADYGYTF. In DNA, the CDR3 is TGTGCCTGGAGTGTACCGAAAGCCGACTATGGCTACACCTTC. Together with reference TRBV30 and TRBJ1-2, the CDR3 gives the full variable domain: SQTIHQWPATLVQPVGSPLSLECTVEGTSNPNLYWYRQAAGRGLQLLFYSVGIGQISSEVPQNLSASRPQDRQFILSSKKLLLSDSGFYLCAWSVPKADYGYTFGSGTRLTVV.

This chain joins TRBV27 and TRBJ2-6; 10 bases are shared with TRBD1. Per germline, CDR1 MNHEY and CDR2 SMNVEV (reference sequence). The CDR3 runs 16 residues. The V segment lost 6 bases and the J segment 0 bases; nucleotides outside the gene matches: 2. CDR3 sequence: CASRGQGISGANVLTF. The CDR3 bases are TGTGCCAGCAGGGGACAGGGGATCTCTGGGGCCAACGTCCTGACTTTC.

This clone was detected only once. The chain has TRBV5-1 and TRBJ2-1; 9 bases agree with TRBD1. This CDR3 contains 14 residues. With 4 bases clipped from V and 8 bases from J, the junction kept 7 bases outside the gene matches. Germline V gives CDR1 SGHRS, CDR2 YFSETQ. Here the CDR3 DNA reads TGCGCCAGCAGCCCGGGACAGGGACTCGATGAGCAGTTCTTC. This gives the protein CASSPGQGLDEQFF.

The genes are TRBV11-3 and TRBJ2-2; TRBD2 matches at 10 bases. The J segment lost 1 base and the V segment lost 0 bases, leaving 2 bases of the junction unmatched. Germline assignment: CDR1 SGHNT and CDR2 YENEEA. This CDR3 contains 17 residues. The CDR3 loop is CASSLDGLAVNTGELFF. CDR3 nucleotide sequence: TGTGCCAGCAGCTTAGATGGACTAGCGGTGAACACCGGGGAGCTGTTTTTT.

V gene TRBV11-3 combines with J gene TRBJ2-1; 8 nucleotides agree with TRBD2. J lost 7 bases, V lost 5 bases, and 7 bases had no gene match. Germline V gene lookup returns CDR1 SGHNT and CDR2 YENEEA. There are 14 residues in the CDR3. The CDR3 reads CASSPLREGNEQFF. The CDR3 DNA reads TGTGCCAGCAGCCCCCTCCGGGAGGGTAATGAGCAGTTCTTC.

J is TRBJ1-3 and V is TRBV7-8; no firm D call. The CDR3 contains 12 residues. From germline, CDR1 is SGHVS and CDR2 FQNEAQ. V lost 3 bases to trimming and J lost 4 bases, with 4 bases between them. This chain's CDR3 is CASSFAGNTIYF. DNA for the CDR3: TGTGCCAGCAGCTTCGCGGGAAACACCATATATTTT. The complete variable domain, with remaining parts taken from reference TRBV7-8 and TRBJ1-3, reads GAGVSQSPRYKVAKRGQDVALRCDPISGHVSLFWYQQALGQGPEFLTYFQNEAQLDKSGLPSDRFFAERPEGSVSTLKIQRTQQEDSAVYLCASSFAGNTIYFGEGSWLTVV.

This clone was counted between two and nine times. The genes are TRBV28 and TRBJ2-5, with 7 bases matching TRBD2. Germline trimming cut 3 bases from V and 5 bases from J; bases unmatched to any gene: 9. CDR1 MDHEN and CDR2 SYDVKM come from the germline V gene. There are 15 residues in the CDR3. The CDR3 loop reads CASSLMRREKETQYF. The DNA for the CDR3 is TGTGCCAGCAGTTTGATGAGGCGGGAGAAGGAGACCCAGTACTTC.

The chain has TRBV7-2 and TRBJ2-1; tentative D call: TRBD2 (6 bases). Trimming left V 6 bases short and J 2 bases short, with 17 bases between. Germline-derived CDR1 and CDR2 are SGHTA and FQGNSA. CDR3 length: 16 residues. This chain's CDR3 is CASSRDSPVTYNEQFF. CDR3 bases: TGTGCCAGCAGTCGGGACTCCCCGGTCACCTACAATGAGCAGTTCTTC.

The chain couples TRBV3-1 (or the pseudogene TRBV3-2) to TRBJ1-1, with 9 bases that match TRBD1. Germline V gene lookup returns CDR1 LGHDT and CDR2 YNNKEL (reference sequence). V lost 5 bases to trimming and J lost 5 bases; unmatched junction nucleotides: 6. This CDR3 spans 14 amino acids. CDR3 DNA: TGTGCCAGCAGCTCACAGGGGGCAATTACTGAAGCTTTCTTT. It codes for CASSSQGAITEAFF.

The genes are TRBV5-1 and TRBJ2-2, with 7 bases lining up with TRBD1. Trimming at V came to 1 base and at J to 6 bases, leaving 12 bases not matched to a gene. The CDR3 has 17 residues. The germline V gene has CDR1 SGHRS and CDR2 YFSETQ. Written as DNA, the CDR3 is TGCGCCAGCAGCTTGAGTCCACAGGGGCATACGGCCGGGGAGCTGTTTTTT. This translates into CASSLSPQGHTAGELFF.